A selection of T cell receptor beta chains follows, all from one sample in a study of cytomegalovirus exposure and HLA in healthy donors. TCRdb's copy holds only in-frame clones and misses some; the assay was immunoSEQ multiplex PCR. The sample contains approximately 190,000 clones, around three quarters of which appear only once. Sequenced material: PBMCs. The receptors here all came from a woman in her 30s in good health and CMV-seronegative. The CDR3 runs from the conserved cysteine through the conserved F or W. A D gene is named only where the DNA matches it firmly. The listing skips clone size in some rows; elsewhere it reads once, few, many or a size class.

clone size,D gene,J gene,CDR3 length,V gene,CDR3 DNA,CDR3 protein
few,TRBD1,TRBJ1-3,16,TRBV7-8,TGTGCCAGCAGCCCGCTGACAGGGAGCTCTGGAAACACCATATATTTT,CASSPLTGSSGNTIYF
-,-,TRBJ2-5,14,TRBV7-7,TGTGCCAGCAGCGTCACAGGGTACCGAGAGACCCAGTACTTC,CASSVTGYRETQYF
-,TRBD2,TRBJ2-2,17,TRBV6-4,TGTGCCAGCAGTGACCCGACTAGCGGGGAGAACACCGGGGAGCTGTTTTTT,CASSDPTSGENTGELFF
-,-,TRBJ2-7,13,TRBV27,TGTGCCAGCAGTTTACGGGTCGGGTACGAGCAGTACTTC,CASSLRVGYEQYF
-,TRBD1,TRBJ1-4,15,TRBV18,TGTGCCAGCTCAACGGACAGGGGGCTCAATGAAAAACTGTTTTTT,CASSTDRGLNEKLFF
-,-,TRBJ1-4,16,TRBV19,TGTGCCAGTAGTGGTACCTCGAGCTCAACTAATGAAAAACTGTTTTTT,CASSGTSSSTNEKLFF
-,-,TRBJ2-7,13,TRBV11-2,TGTGCCAGCAGCAAAGGGGGGGCGTCCGAGCAGTACTTC,CASSKGGASEQYF
-,-,TRBJ2-7,13,TRBV7-8,TGTGCCAGCAGCCGCCTGGACACCTACGAGCAGTACTTC,CASSRLDTYEQYF
-,TRBD2,TRBJ2-2,15,TRBV10-1,TGCGCCAGCAGTGAGTCGCTCGGGGGGACCGGGGAGCTGTTTTTT,CASSESLGGTGELFF
-,-,TRBJ1-1,13,TRBV4-2,TGTGCCAGCAGCCAAGTTACGGGTACTGAAGCTTTCTTT,CASSQVTGTEAFF
-,TRBD1,TRBJ2-7,16,TRBV4-1,TGCGCCAGCAGCCAGAGCCCACAGGGGCAGTACTACGAGCAGTACTTC,CASSQSPQGQYYEQYF
-,-,TRBJ2-1,15,TRBV7-8,TGTGCCAGCAGCTTAGCGGGAGGCCCTACTAATGAGCAGTTCTTC,CASSLAGGPTNEQFF
few,TRBD1,TRBJ1-5,16,TRBV19,TGTGCCAGTAGTATGCGGGGACAGGGGTTGGGACAGCCCCAGCATTTT,CASSMRGQGLGQPQHF
-,TRBD2,TRBJ2-3,16,TRBV10-1,TGCGCCAGCAGCAGGACTAGCGGGGGCGGCACAGATACGCAGTATTTT,CASSRTSGGGTDTQYF